Below, 25 T cell receptor beta chains from the same sample are listed, as sequenced in a study of cytomegalovirus exposure and HLA in healthy donors (dated by TCRdb to 2017 to 2019). To prepare the library, the immunoSEQ multiplex PCR assay was applied. For the multiplex PCR, a mixture combining 60 forward primers for TCR Vbeta segments and 13 reverse primers for TCR Jbeta segments was used. TCRdb took this table from immuneACCESS and kept in-frame rearrangements with V and J called. Such tables lack part of the clones; where checked against another copy, unresolved V genes explain under half of the gap, and the rest is unexplained. Recorded for this sample are roughly 100,000 clones; over 60% of them occurred a single time. The ten top clones hold less than 3.5% of the sample. Sequenced input: PBMCs. The source of these receptors is a male donor in good health and CMV-seropositive.

This rearrangement joins TRBV30 to TRBJ2-7; 8 bases align to TRBD1. The CDR3 has 12 amino acids. The germline CDR1 and CDR2 sequences are GTSNPN and SVGIG (reference sequence). V lost 5 bases to trimming and J lost 2 bases; unmatched junction nucleotides: 2. CDR3 amino acids: CAWGQGPYEQYF. The CDR3 coding sequence is TGTGCCTGGGGACAGGGTCCCTACGAGCAGTACTTC.

The V call is TRBV12-5, the J call TRBJ2-3; tentatively, D is TRBD1 (6 bases). The length of the CDR3 is 13 residues. Germline V gene sequence: CDR1 LGHNT, CDR2 FRNRAP. V was pared by 5 bases and J by 2 bases, with 8 bases between. CDR3 sequence (DNA): TGTGCTAGTGGTCAGGGGAACACAGATACGCAGTATTTT. Residues: CASGQGNTDTQYF.

There are a few counts of this clone. This chain links TRBV6-1 with TRBJ2-7, with 8 nucleotides matching TRBD1. CDR1 and CDR2 (germline): MNHNS, SASEGT. V lost 6 bases to trimming and J lost 6 bases; unmatched junction nucleotides: 7. This CDR3 contains 13 residues. DNA of the CDR3: TGTGCCAGCAGCCCGGACAGGGACGGCGAGCAGTACTTC. Translation gives CASSPDRDGEQYF.

This clone was observed once. The chain has TRBV7-2 and TRBJ2-7; D is perhaps TRBD2 (6 bases). This CDR3 is 14 amino acids long. CDR1 and CDR2 (germline): SGHTA, FQGNSA. Trimming cost V 4 bases and J 3 bases, with 13 bases left between them. The CDR3 loop reads CASSSSGVGYEQYF. The CDR3 bases are TGTGCCAGCAGCTCCTCGGGGGTTGGCTACGAGCAGTACTTC.

The rearrangement uses TRBV19 and TRBJ1-1; TRBD1 aligns across 8 bases. CDR3 length: 15 residues. Germline V gene lookup returns CDR1 LNHDA and CDR2 SQIVND (reference sequence). V shed 6 bases, J shed 6 bases, and the junction held 12 bases outside the gene matches. CDR3 DNA sequence: TGTGCCAGTAGATCGGCAGGGGGCGAAAAACCTGAAGCTTTCTTT. Translation gives CASRSAGGEKPEAFF.

The CDR3 DNA reads TGCGCCAGCAGCCTAGCGGGAGGTGCAGGCTCCTACGAGCAGTACTTC. It yields the protein CASSLAGGAGSYEQYF. The V call is TRBV5-1, the J call TRBJ2-7; 11 nucleotides line up with TRBD2. V shed 4 bases and J 0 bases; nucleotides not matched to a gene: 6. This CDR3 is 16 amino acids long. Germline values: CDR1 SGHRS, CDR2 YFSETQ. The whole variable domain, remainder taken from reference TRBV5-1 and TRBJ2-7, is KAGVTQTPRYLIKTRGQQVTLSCSPISGHRSVSWYQQTPGQGLQFLFEYFSETQRNKGNFPGRFSGRQFSNSRSEMNVSTLELGDSALYLCASSLAGGAGSYEQYFGPGTRLTVT.

The chain couples TRBV5-8 to TRBJ1-4; maybe TRBD1 (6 bases). V was shortened by 6 bases and J by 5 bases, with 14 bases between the two germline ends. This CDR3 is 14 amino acids long. CDR1 is SGHTS and CDR2 is YDEGEE in the germline V gene. CDR3 DNA: TGTGCCAGCACCAAGGACAGCTCCAATGAAAAACTGTTTTTT. Translating it yields CASTKDSSNEKLFF.

On this clone: The sample holds other DNA sequences that translate to the same CDR3. The rearrangement joins TRBV6-5 to TRBJ1-5; 9 bases match TRBD1. With 6 bases clipped from V and 2 bases from J, the junction kept 2 bases outside the gene matches. The CDR3 is 14 amino acids. Per the germline V gene, CDR1 is MNHEY and CDR2 is SVGAGI. The CDR3 DNA sequence: TGTGCCAGCAGGCGGACAGGGGGCAATCAGCCCCAGCATTTT. This translates into CASRRTGGNQPQHF.

This clone was seen only once. The genes are TRBV19 and TRBJ1-5, with 7 bases that match TRBD1. The CDR3 is made up of 16 amino acids. V shed 4 bases, J shed 9 bases, and the junction held 15 bases outside the gene matches. The germline gives CDR1 LNHDA, CDR2 SQIVND (reference sequence). As DNA, the CDR3 is TGTGCCAGTAGTACCCGGGACAGTCCCGTCGCTGGGCCCCAGCATTTT. This gives the protein CASSTRDSPVAGPQHF.

The chain couples TRBV9 to TRBJ2-2, with 8 positions matching TRBD1. V was clipped by 2 bases and J by 3 bases; unmatched bases: 0. The CDR3 contains 14 residues. Germline loops: CDR1 SGDLS, CDR2 YYNGEE. The CDR3: CASSVDRDTGELFF. In DNA, the CDR3 is TGTGCCAGCAGCGTGGACAGGGACACCGGGGAGCTGTTTTTT.

The J gene is TRBJ2-1, the V gene TRBV2; 10 nucleotides agree with TRBD2. The CDR3 length is 16 residues. With 4 bases clipped from V and 2 bases from J, the junction kept 5 bases outside the gene matches. Germline CDR1 SNHLY, CDR2 FYNNEI. CDR3 coding DNA: TGTGCCAGCAGTGCCCTTACTAGCGGGGCCTACAATGAGCAGTTCTTC. Amino acid sequence: CASSALTSGAYNEQFF.

This sequence joins TRBV23-1 and TRBJ1-6; D uncertain. TRBV23-1 is an open reading frame, and its role is uncertain. The CDR3 spans 17 residues. Deletions cut 5 bases from V and 7 bases from J, with 21 bases between. CDR3 DNA sequence: TGCGCCAGCAGTTGTACCGAGGGTCGAGGAAACAATTCACCCCTCCACTTT. Protein product: CASSCTEGRGNNSPLHF.

The rearrangement uses TRBV9 and TRBJ1-4; no clear D gene. The CDR3 sequence is 15 residues long. V shed 2 bases and J shed 2 bases, with 10 bases lying between them. CDR1 SGDLS and CDR2 YYNGEE come from the germline V gene. The CDR3 region is CASSVSGGTNEKLFF. The DNA for the CDR3 is TGTGCCAGCAGCGTCAGCGGCGGGACTAATGAAAAACTGTTTTTT.

V usage is TRBV29-1 and J usage is TRBJ2-1; TRBD2 agrees at 8 bases. The CDR3 has 14 residues. V trimming: 3 bases; J trimming: 7 bases; junction bases outside the gene matches: 8. Germline V CDR1 and CDR2: SQVTM, ANQGSEA. CDR3 protein: CSVDGAGELNEQFF. The CDR3 DNA is TGCAGCGTTGACGGAGCGGGGGAGTTAAATGAGCAGTTCTTC.

The rearrangement joins TRBV4-1 to TRBJ2-3, with 15 positions matching TRBD2. CDR3 length: 17 amino acids. J was trimmed by 3 bases and V by 2 bases; bases with no gene match: 3. Per the germline V gene, CDR1 is MGHRA and CDR2 is YSYEKL. The CDR3 reads CASSQRTSGGGTDTQYF. Here the CDR3 DNA reads TGCGCCAGCAGCCAAAGGACTAGCGGGGGGGGGACAGATACGCAGTATTTT.

This clone was recorded only once. V is TRBV7-2 and J is TRBJ2-1, with TRBD2 identical over 9 bases. The CDR3 loop spans 16 amino acids. The V segment lost 3 bases and the J segment 7 bases; nucleotides outside the gene matches: 10. Germline CDR1 reads SGHTA; CDR2 reads FQGNSA. The CDR3 DNA sequence: TGTGCCAGCAGCTTTCCGGCTAGCGGGAATTGGAATGAGCAGTTCTTC. This sequence encodes CASSFPASGNWNEQFF.

The chain carries TRBV28 and TRBJ1-5; 10 bases are shared with TRBD1. The J segment lost 4 bases and the V segment lost 5 bases, leaving 5 bases of the junction unmatched. Per germline, CDR1 MDHEN and CDR2 SYDVKM. This CDR3 contains 15 residues. CDR3 DNA: TGTGCCAGCAGTCCGCCGGGACAGGGGAATCAGCCCCAGCATTTT. Translating it yields CASSPPGQGNQPQHF.

The CDR3: CASSLGGHTRDYGYTF. In DNA form, the CDR3 reads TGTGCCAGCAGCTTAGGGGGACACACGAGGGACTATGGCTACACCTTC. The rearrangement joins TRBV7-9 to TRBJ1-2, with a possible D match to TRBD1 (6 bases). CDR3 size: 16 residues. The V end lost 1 base, the J end lost 3 bases, and 15 bases lay between the germline ends. The germline gives CDR1 SEHNR, CDR2 FQNEAQ (reference sequence).

The chain recombines TRBV7-2 with TRBJ1-3; 7 bases agree with TRBD1. With V trimmed by 5 bases and J by 2 bases, 3 bases remained unmatched. The CDR3 extends over 14 amino acids. The V gene's germline CDR1 is SGHTA and CDR2 FQGNSA. The CDR3 loop reads CASSAGQAGNTIYF. The DNA for the CDR3 is TGTGCCAGCAGCGCCGGACAGGCTGGAAACACCATATATTTT.

The chain combines TRBV6-6 with TRBJ2-2, with TRBD2 matching over 9 bases. Germline assignment: CDR1 MNHNY and CDR2 SVGAGI (reference sequence). The CDR3 spans 14 residues. Losses at the gene ends were 4 bases for V and 5 bases for J; bases not matched to a gene: 2. This chain's CDR3 is CASSSGLATGELFF. CDR3 nucleotide sequence: TGTGCCAGCAGTTCTGGACTAGCGACCGGGGAGCTGTTTTTT.

The chain has TRBV11-2 and TRBJ1-1; D possibly corresponds to TRBD1 (5 bases). Per germline, CDR1 SGHAT and CDR2 FQNNGV. The CDR3 covers 14 residues. Trimming left V 5 bases short and J 1 base short, with 11 bases between. The CDR3 DNA reads TGTGCCAGCAGCCTGCAGGGCCCGAACACTGAAGCTTTCTTT. As protein: CASSLQGPNTEAFF. Full variable domain (remainder filled in from reference TRBV11-2 and TRBJ1-1): EAGVAQSPRYKIIEKRQSVAFWCNPISGHATLYWYQQILGQGPKLLIQFQNNGVVDDSQLPKDRFSAERLKGVDSTLKIQPAKLEDSAVYLCASSLQGPNTEAFFGQGTRLTVV.

The chain employs TRBV7-9 and TRBJ2-5, with D maybe TRBD2 (6 bases). V was trimmed by 5 bases and J by 3 bases, leaving 13 bases between them. This CDR3 has 14 amino acids. Germline V lookup: CDR1 SEHNR, CDR2 FQNEAQ (reference sequence). The CDR3: CASSPGLTEETQYF. CDR3 nucleotide sequence: TGTGCCAGCAGCCCAGGACTAACGGAAGAGACCCAGTACTTC.

The rearrangement links TRBV7-3 to TRBJ2-7, with D possibly matching TRBD1 (5 bases). The CDR3 spans 14 residues. V lost 3 bases to trimming and J lost 2 bases, with 11 bases between them. CDR1 SGHTA and CDR2 FQGTGA come from the germline V gene. The CDR3 DNA follows: TGTGCCAGCAGCTTCGGGCAGGGCCCCTACGAGCAGTACTTC. Its translation: CASSFGQGPYEQYF.

The rearrangement uses TRBV27 and TRBJ1-2; D possibly corresponds to TRBD1 (5 bases). The CDR3 length is 13 residues. V shed 5 bases and J shed 7 bases, with 14 bases lying between them. Germline V gene sequence: CDR1 MNHEY, CDR2 SMNVEV (reference sequence). The chain's CDR3 is CASSQTSRAGYTF. DNA for the CDR3: TGTGCCAGCAGTCAAACTTCCAGGGCTGGCTACACCTTC.

The rearrangement links TRBV7-2 to TRBJ2-7; the match to TRBD2 covers 9 bases. Per germline, CDR1 SGHTA and CDR2 FQGNSA. The CDR3 has 15 residues. Unmatched junction bases numbered 4, after V lost 1 base and J lost 3 bases. The CDR3 nucleotides read TGTGCCAGCAGCTTAGGGCGGGGGGGCAGCTACGAGCAGTACTTC. Translation gives CASSLGRGGSYEQYF.